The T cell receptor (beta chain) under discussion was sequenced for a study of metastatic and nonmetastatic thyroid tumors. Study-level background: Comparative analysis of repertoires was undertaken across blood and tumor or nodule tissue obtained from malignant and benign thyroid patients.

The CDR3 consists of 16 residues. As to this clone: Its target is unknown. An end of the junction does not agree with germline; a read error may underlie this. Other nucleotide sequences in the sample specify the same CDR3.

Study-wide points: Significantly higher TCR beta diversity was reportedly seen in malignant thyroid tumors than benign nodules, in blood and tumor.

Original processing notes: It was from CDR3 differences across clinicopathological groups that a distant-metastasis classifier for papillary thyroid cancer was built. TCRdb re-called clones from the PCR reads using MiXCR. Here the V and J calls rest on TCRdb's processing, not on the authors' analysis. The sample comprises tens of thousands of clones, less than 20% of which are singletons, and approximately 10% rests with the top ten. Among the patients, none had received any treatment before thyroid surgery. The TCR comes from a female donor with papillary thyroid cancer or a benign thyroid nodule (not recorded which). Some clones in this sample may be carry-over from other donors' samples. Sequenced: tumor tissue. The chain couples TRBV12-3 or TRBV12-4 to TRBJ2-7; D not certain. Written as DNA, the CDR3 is TGTGCCAGCAGTTTCGCCCCGGGTCGCCGCTCCTACGAACAGTACTTC. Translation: CASSFAPGRRSYEQYF.